This T cell receptor (beta chain) was documented in a study of cytomegalovirus exposure and HLA in healthy donors. Across the study: There were 350 to 400 genotyped donors. Of these, roughly 80% fell in the genetic ancestry cluster associated with self-reported Caucasian donors.

Broader study findings: It has been reported that TCR beta sequences accurately predicted the HLA-A and HLA-B alleles of most subjects.

Comment on this clone: Its antigen remains unknown.

Primers: 60 Vbeta forward and 13 Jbeta reverse. Generated by immunoSEQ multiplex PCR, the TCRdb table keeps only in-frame clones and is missing some. The table includes some 120,000 clones, 9.5% detected once. This CDR3 has 13 amino acids. CDR1 and CDR2 from the germline V gene are WSHSY and SAAADI. V lost 2 bases and J 2 bases, leaving 6 bases between the germline ends. The sequence derives from a young man in good health and CMV-seronegative. Sequencing input: PBMCs. This chain joins TRBV10-2 and TRBJ2-5, with D possibly being TRBD2 (5 bases). In DNA form, the CDR3 reads TGCGCCAGCAGTGAGGAGGGACAAGAGACCCAGTACTTC. Translating it yields CASSEEGQETQYF.